Listed below are T cell receptor beta chains from one sample, sequenced in a study of blood T cells in healthy people across ages. TCRdb ran MiXCR on the 5' RACE reads and lists one entry per CDR3 protein. The table lists hundreds of thousands of distinct CDR3 sequences, roughly 32% of them singletons. Sequenced input: blood. The receptors shown here come from a woman older than 75 in good health. The CDR3 runs from the conserved cysteine through the conserved F or W. The order of the fields is D gene, clone size, V gene, J gene, CDR3 DNA, CDR3 protein. A D gene is named only where the DNA matches it firmly. Expanded clones get a size class; other rows say once, few or many, or leave the size out.

TRBD2	many	TRBV6-2/TRBV6-3	TRBJ2-7	TGTGCCAGCAGGCCCCTAGCGGGGGTTACCTACGAGCAGTACTTC	CASRPLAGVTYEQYF
TRBD1	many	TRBV20-1	TRBJ2-4	TGCAGTGCTAGAGTCACCGGGACAGGGAGGGCCAAAAACATTCAGTACTTC	CSARVTGTGRAKNIQYF
TRBD2	NA	TRBV7-2	TRBJ2-7	TGTGCCAGCAGCTCAGACGGGGGGGGTACCTACGAGCAGTACTTC	CASSSDGGGTYEQYF
NA	many	TRBV27	TRBJ2-1	TGTGCCAGCAGGGTTTCCCTCTACAATGAGCAGTTCTTC	CASRVSLYNEQFF
TRBD1	many	TRBV30	TRBJ1-2	TGTGCCTGGAGCAGGGGGTTTGACTATGGCTACACCTTC	CAWSRGFDYGYTF
TRBD1	NA	TRBV7-3	TRBJ2-5	TGTGCCAGCAACCGGGACAGGGGTCAAGAGACCCAGTACTTC	CASNRDRGQETQYF
TRBD2	many	TRBV7-2	TRBJ2-1	TGTGCCAGCAGCTCGGGTAGCGGGGGATCCTACAATGAGCAGTTCTTC	CASSSGSGGSYNEQFF
NA	few	TRBV5-6	TRBJ1-5	TGTGCCAGCAGCTTGGAGCAGAGGCAGCCCCAGCATTTT	CASSLEQRQPQHF
NA	NA	TRBV12-3/TRBV12-4	TRBJ2-3	TGTGCCAGCAGTTTGACAGGTAGCACAGATGCGCAGTATTTT	CASSLTGSTDAQYF
NA	NA	TRBV5-1	TRBJ1-4	TGCGCCAGCAGTCGCCGAGGGGGTCCCGGTCGCGAAAAACTGTTTTTT	CASSRRGGPGREKLFF
NA	NA	TRBV6-1	TRBJ1-2	TGTGCCAGCAGTGAAGCGGCAGATAACTATGGCTACACCTTC	CASSEAADNYGYTF
NA	NA	TRBV5-6	TRBJ1-1	TGTGCCAGCAGCCTCTTTGTAGGGATGAACACTGAAGCTTTCTTT	CASSLFVGMNTEAFF
NA	NA	TRBV3-1	TRBJ1-1	TGTGCCAGCAGCCATCGGGGAGGAAGGACTGAAGCTTTCTTT	CASSHRGGRTEAFF
TRBD1	many	TRBV7-2	TRBJ1-2	TGTGCCAGCAGCCCTGGACAGGGGACGAGTGGCTACACCTTC	CASSPGQGTSGYTF
TRBD1	NA	TRBV5-1	TRBJ1-1	TGCGCCAGCAGCCCCGGACAGGGCGTGGGCACTGAAGCTTTCTTT	CASSPGQGVGTEAFF
TRBD1	many	TRBV7-9	TRBJ2-6	TGTGCCAGCAGCTTCCAGGGGGTGCGCTCTGGGGCCAACGTCCTGACTTTC	CASSFQGVRSGANVLTF